Listed below are T cell receptor beta chains from one sample, sequenced in a study of cytotoxic CD8 clonotypes in ibrutinib-treated CLL. Profiling relied on immunoSEQ multiplex PCR, and the TCRdb table lists in-frame clones only, not all of them. Altogether about 310,000 clones are present, just under 80% being singletons, with the ten largest covering 6.7%. Sample: PBMCs, taken before ibrutinib treatment. Receptor source: a human donor with chronic lymphocytic leukemia. CDR3s include the opening cysteine and the closing phenylalanine or tryptophan. Each record gives: V gene, J gene, clone size, D gene, CDR3 DNA, CDR3 protein. D genes are given only for firm matches. Some rows have no size entry. The others give once, few or many, or a class for an expanded clone.

V gene: TRBV25-1; J gene: TRBJ2-3; clone size: -; D gene: -; CDR3 DNA: TGTGCCAGCAGTGAGGAACGTCGATTTAGCACAGATACGCAGTATTTT; CDR3 protein: CASSEERRFSTDTQYF
V gene: TRBV7-2; J gene: TRBJ2-2; clone size: many; D gene: TRBD2; CDR3 DNA: TGTGCCAGCAGCTGGACTAGCGGGGGAAACACCGGGGAGCTGTTTTTT; CDR3 protein: CASSWTSGGNTGELFF
V gene: TRBV30; J gene: TRBJ1-5; clone size: few; D gene: TRBD1; CDR3 DNA: TGTGCCTGGACCCCTCGGGACAGGGGTCATCAGCCCCAGCATTTT; CDR3 protein: CAWTPRDRGHQPQHF
V gene: TRBV2; J gene: TRBJ1-4; clone size: -; D gene: -; CDR3 DNA: TGTGCCAGCAGTGCTCGGACGGGGGAAAAACTGTTTTTT; CDR3 protein: CASSARTGEKLFF
V gene: TRBV4-1; J gene: TRBJ1-4; clone size: -; D gene: -; CDR3 DNA: TGCGCCAGCAGCCAAGGGGGCTTCGGCAAGGCAAAACTGTTTTTT; CDR3 protein: CASSQGGFGKAKLFF
V gene: TRBV29-1; J gene: TRBJ2-2; clone size: -; D gene: TRBD2; CDR3 DNA: TGCAGCGTTGGCGGATTAGCGGGAGTGACGAGCACCGGGGAGCTGTTTTTT; CDR3 protein: CSVGGLAGVTSTGELFF
V gene: TRBV11-1; J gene: TRBJ2-1; clone size: -; D gene: TRBD2; CDR3 DNA: TGTGCCAGCAGCTTAGTTAGACTAGCGAGGGTCAATGAGCAGTTCTTC; CDR3 protein: CASSLVRLARVNEQFF
V gene: TRBV6-5; J gene: TRBJ2-7; clone size: -; D gene: -; CDR3 DNA: TGTGCCAGCAGTTACTATGCGGGATCGGGGGAGCAGTACTTC; CDR3 protein: CASSYYAGSGEQYF
V gene: TRBV5-6; J gene: TRBJ2-1; clone size: -; D gene: -; CDR3 DNA: TGTGCCAGCAGCTCCCTCGGGAGCCACGGTTACAATGAGCAGTTCTTC; CDR3 protein: CASSSLGSHGYNEQFF
V gene: TRBV4-3; J gene: TRBJ2-7; clone size: -; D gene: -; CDR3 DNA: TGCGCCAGCAGCCAAGATCAGGGCACTCTCTCCTACGAGCAGTACTTC; CDR3 protein: CASSQDQGTLSYEQYF
V gene: TRBV11-3; J gene: TRBJ2-3; clone size: -; D gene: -; CDR3 DNA: TGTGCCAGCAGCCCGGGACGGAGCACAGATACGCAGTATTTT; CDR3 protein: CASSPGRSTDTQYF
V gene: TRBV19; J gene: TRBJ1-1; clone size: -; D gene: TRBD1; CDR3 DNA: TGTGCCAGGAATAAAGACAGGGGGCACACTGAAGCTTTCTTT; CDR3 protein: CARNKDRGHTEAFF
V gene: TRBV5-6; J gene: TRBJ1-2; clone size: -; D gene: -; CDR3 DNA: TGTGCCAGCAGCTTGCAGGGTGGCTATGGCTACACCTTC; CDR3 protein: CASSLQGGYGYTF
V gene: TRBV5-1; J gene: TRBJ2-7; clone size: -; D gene: -; CDR3 DNA: TGCGCCAGCAGCTTGGCTTTGGAGGGGGCGAGGGAGCAGTACTTC; CDR3 protein: CASSLALEGAREQYF
V gene: TRBV27; J gene: TRBJ1-1; clone size: few; D gene: -; CDR3 DNA: TGTGCCAGCAGTTGGATGGGGGGGCGTAACACTGAAGCTTTCTTT; CDR3 protein: CASSWMGGRNTEAFF
V gene: TRBV6-6; J gene: TRBJ1-2; clone size: -; D gene: -; CDR3 DNA: TGTGCCAGCAAGGCGGGGGCCCGGGCCGATGGCTACACCTTC; CDR3 protein: CASKAGARADGYTF
V gene: TRBV18; J gene: TRBJ1-2; clone size: -; D gene: -; CDR3 DNA: TGTGCCAGCTCACCACCCCCCTGGGATGGCTACACCTTC; CDR3 protein: CASSPPPWDGYTF
V gene: TRBV28; J gene: TRBJ2-4; clone size: -; D gene: TRBD1; CDR3 DNA: TGTGCCAGCTCCCTCCAGGGGGCCGTTAGCCTAGCCAAAAACATTCAGTACTTC; CDR3 protein: CASSLQGAVSLAKNIQYF
V gene: TRBV18; J gene: TRBJ2-1; clone size: -; D gene: -; CDR3 DNA: TGTGCCAGTAACCGGGGGACTTCCGCCCAAAATGAGCAGTTCTTC; CDR3 protein: CASNRGTSAQNEQFF
V gene: TRBV5-1; J gene: TRBJ2-3; clone size: -; D gene: TRBD2; CDR3 DNA: TGCGCCAGCAGCGAGGGACTAGCGGGAGGAGCTACGCAGTATTTT; CDR3 protein: CASSEGLAGGATQYF
V gene: TRBV27; J gene: TRBJ2-1; clone size: -; D gene: -; CDR3 DNA: TGTGCCAGCAGTTTGGACGGTTACAATGAGCAGTTCTTC; CDR3 protein: CASSLDGYNEQFF
V gene: TRBV9; J gene: TRBJ1-4; clone size: -; D gene: -; CDR3 DNA: TGTGCCAGCAGCGTAGGAGGGACTAATGAAAAACTGTTTTTT; CDR3 protein: CASSVGGTNEKLFF
V gene: TRBV27; J gene: TRBJ2-7; clone size: -; D gene: -; CDR3 DNA: TGTGCCAGCAGTGCGGGACAGCCAACAATTACCTACGAGCAGTACTTC; CDR3 protein: CASSAGQPTITYEQYF
V gene: TRBV5-1; J gene: TRBJ2-7; clone size: -; D gene: -; CDR3 DNA: TGCGCCAGCAGTCAGGACTACCCAGGCGAGCAGTACTTC; CDR3 protein: CASSQDYPGEQYF